This T cell receptor beta chain was identified during a study of blood T cell repertoires in COVID-19. Trimming shortened V by 0 bases and J by 0 bases, and 5 bases separated the two germline ends. Per the germline V gene, CDR1 is LNHNV and CDR2 is YYDKDF (reference sequence). This CDR3 region has 15 residues. Categorization into cohorts depended on clinical history that participants reported. The recovered donors of Cohort 3 showed two negative PCRs, clearance, or symptom resolution. Of note for this clone: The same CDR3 arises from other DNA sequences in this sample as well.

As handled by the study authors: Amplification of reference gene primers provided the estimated nucleated cell counts. Repertoires were generated with immunoSEQ multiplex PCR, while TCRdb's copy carries only in-frame clones and drops some. The DNA gave D and trimming, while V, J and clone size come from that table. This sample has about 280,000 clones, with about 85% found just once. This clonotype originated in a woman aged 50 to 60 who had recovered from COVID-19. Sample: PBMCs or T cells enriched from blood (not recorded which). The chain links TRBV15 to TRBJ1-4; D may be TRBD1 (5 bases). CDR3 nucleotides: TGTGCCACCAGCAGAGAAGGGGCAACTAATGAAAAACTGTTTTTT. Translated: CATSREGATNEKLFF. Full variable domain (remainder filled in from reference TRBV15 and TRBJ1-4): DAMVIQNPRYQVTQFGKPVTLSCSQTLNHNVMYWYQQKSSQAPKLLFHYYDKDFNNEADTPDNFQSRRPNTSFCFLDIRSPGLGDTAMYLCATSREGATNEKLFFGSGTQLSVL.